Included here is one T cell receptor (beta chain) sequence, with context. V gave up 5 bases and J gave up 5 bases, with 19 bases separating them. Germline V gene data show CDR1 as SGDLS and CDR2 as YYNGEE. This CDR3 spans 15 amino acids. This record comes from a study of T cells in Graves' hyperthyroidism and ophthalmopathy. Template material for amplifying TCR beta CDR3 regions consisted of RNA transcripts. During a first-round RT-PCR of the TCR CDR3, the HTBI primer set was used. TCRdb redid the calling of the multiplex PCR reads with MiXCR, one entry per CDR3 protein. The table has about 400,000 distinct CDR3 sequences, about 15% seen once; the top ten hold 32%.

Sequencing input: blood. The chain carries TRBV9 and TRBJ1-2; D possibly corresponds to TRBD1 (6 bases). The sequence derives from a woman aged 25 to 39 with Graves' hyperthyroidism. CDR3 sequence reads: CASRSGGADVYGYTF. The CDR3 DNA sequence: TGTGCCAGCAGGTCGGGGGGCGCGGATGTTTATGGCTACACCTTC.